The T cell receptor (beta chain) described here comes from a study of neurological immune-mediated disorders. Many counts were recorded for this clonotype. Its antigen is still unknown. Findings and limits, study-wide: CDR3 amino acid sequences of expanded clones were not shared across subjects, a result suggesting private repertoires in all groups.

TCRdb reprocessed the 5' RACE reads via MiXCR and lists one record per CDR3 protein. Here the sample spans some 68,000 distinct CDR3 sequences, approximately 15% being singletons. As for time point: longitudinal time-point 1 (baseline). 2 million PBMCs stored at -80 C were the source of the unsorted libraries. Sequencing was done on a sample of PBMCs. The TCR sequence derives from a female donor with HTLV-1-associated myelopathy (HAM/TSP).

The DNA for the CDR3 is TGTGCCAGCACTGGGGACACAAACTCCTACGAGCAGTACTTC. This encodes CASTGDTNSYEQYF. The J gene is TRBJ2-7, the V gene TRBV11-2; possibly TRBD1 for D (6 bases). V shed 7 bases and J shed 0 bases, with 13 bases lying between them. In germline, CDR1 is SGHAT, CDR2 FQNNGV. This CDR3 spans 14 amino acids.